A single sample gave rise to the 8 T cell receptor beta chains below, sequenced in a study of blood T cell repertoires in COVID-19. TCRdb's table, derived via immunoSEQ multiplex PCR, lists solely in-frame clones and lacks some. The profile shows about 160,000 clones, roughly 78% of them singletons. Sequenced input: peripheral blood. These receptors came from a woman aged 60-75 years with COVID-19, enrolled during active disease.

The CDR3 coding sequence is TGTGCCACCAGTGATTTGCAAGGGGCAACAGATACGCAGTATTTT. The encoded protein is CATSDLQGATDTQYF. The chain is built from TRBV24-1 and TRBJ2-3; a possible D gene is TRBD1 (5 bases). This CDR3 comprises 15 residues. The V gene's germline CDR1 is KGHDR and CDR2 SFDVKD. Trimming shortened V by 0 bases and J by 3 bases, and 9 bases separated the two germline ends.

V is TRBV11-2 and J is TRBJ2-1; tentative D call: TRBD2 (5 bases). The germline V gene encodes CDR1 SGHAT and CDR2 FQNNGV. CDR3 length equals 14 residues. V lost 6 bases and J lost 8, with 17 bases in between. The CDR3: CASSDYRPPDEQFF. The CDR3 DNA reads as TGTGCCAGCAGTGACTACCGTCCCCCGGATGAGCAGTTCTTC.

The J gene is TRBJ2-7, the V gene TRBV6-5; 8 bases are shared with TRBD1. The CDR3 covers 15 residues. Trimming took 6 bases from V and 0 from J; bases not matched to a gene: 7. The germline CDR1 and CDR2 sequences are MNHEY and SVGAGI. The CDR3 coding sequence is TGTGCCAGCAGCGCCTCCGGGACAGGCTCCTACGAGCAGTACTTC. Translating it yields CASSASGTGSYEQYF.

In this sample, this clone turned up a few times. The genes are TRBV19 and TRBJ2-3, with 7 bases matching TRBD2. The CDR3 length is 14 residues. V dropped 3 bases and J dropped 6; count of bases not matched to a gene: 6. CDR1 is LNHDA, CDR2 SQIVND, per germline (reference sequence). CDR3 sequence (DNA): TGTGCCAGTAGTATCCCGGGACTACACGATACGCAGTATTTT. Translated: CASSIPGLHDTQYF.

The rearrangement joins TRBV29-1 to TRBJ1-4; the D gene is possibly TRBD1 (5 bases). Trimming left V 4 bases short and J 6 bases short, with 15 bases between. The CDR3 loop spans 14 amino acids. Germline assignment: CDR1 SQVTM and CDR2 ANQGSEA. The CDR3 spells CSVGINGGYEKLFF. The CDR3 nucleotides read TGCAGCGTTGGGATTAACGGGGGTTATGAAAAACTGTTTTTT.

This chain joins TRBV9 and TRBJ2-1, with TRBD2 identical over 10 bases. This CDR3 contains 17 residues. Germline CDR1 SGDLS, CDR2 YYNGEE. V trimming: 3 bases; J trimming: 6 bases; junction bases outside the gene matches: 12. CDR3 residues: CASSADPGLARGNEQFF. CDR3 in DNA: TGTGCCAGCAGCGCCGATCCGGGACTAGCGAGGGGCAATGAGCAGTTCTTC.

The V call is TRBV19, the J call TRBJ1-5; D unresolved. The germline V and J ends were trimmed by 0 bases and 7 bases, with 10 bases remaining between them. CDR1 is LNHDA, CDR2 SQIVND, per germline (reference sequence). The CDR3 totals 14 residues. The CDR3 DNA reads TGTGCCAGTAGTATAGAGCACGCACGGCAGCCCCAGCATTTT. Protein: CASSIEHARQPQHF.

This clone was observed a handful of times. The chain has TRBV5-6 and TRBJ2-7; 9 bases align to TRBD1. The CDR3 is 15 residues long. The V gene's germline CDR1 is SGHDT and CDR2 YYEEEE. After removal of 0 bases from V and 7 bases from J, the junction contained 8 bases not matched to a gene. The CDR3 sequence is CASSLGTGGLGEQYV. The CDR3 nucleotides are TGTGCCAGCAGCTTGGGAACAGGGGGCTTGGGGGAGCAGTACGTC.